A single sample gave rise to the 4 T cell receptor beta chains below, sequenced in a study of T-cell memory formation after mild COVID-19. TCRdb reprocessed the 5' RACE reads with MiXCR, giving one entry per CDR3 protein. The sample gives fewer than 650,000 distinct CDR3 sequences, roughly a sixth of which show up once; roughly 8.2% is in the top ten. The sample taken for sequencing was PBMCs or a T cell subset sorted from them (not recorded which). These receptors were collected from an adult woman who had mild COVID-19 (a few samples of this study predate the infection). Cell type and time point are not known.

This clonotype was detected a few times. This chain uses TRBV4-1 with TRBJ2-1; 12 bases agree with TRBD2. With 1 base clipped from V and 9 bases from J, the junction kept 7 bases outside the gene matches. This CDR3 comprises 16 residues. CDR1 is MGHRA and CDR2 is YSYEKL in the germline V gene. CDR3 protein: CASSQGPTSGGTEQFF. CDR3 nucleotide sequence: TGCGCCAGCAGCCAAGGTCCCACTAGCGGGGGGACTGAGCAGTTCTTC.

The J gene is TRBJ1-1, the V gene TRBV20-1; possibly TRBD1 for D (5 bases). Trimming stripped 6 bases from V and 3 bases from J, with 17 bases between. The CDR3 has 14 residues. The germline gives CDR1 DFQATT, CDR2 SNEGSKA (reference sequence). The CDR3 DNA follows: TGCAGTGCGAGTTCTCGTCAGGGTGACACTGAAGCTTTCTTT. Translating gives CSASSRQGDTEAFF.

This clonotype was counted a few times. The chain joins TRBV6-5 to TRBJ2-3; 8 bases match TRBD2. CDR1 and CDR2 from the germline V gene are MNHEY and SVGAGI. The CDR3 totals 15 residues. Trimming took 6 bases from V and 3 from J; bases not matched to a gene: 8. The CDR3 reads CASRASGSKTDTQYF. CDR3 sequence (DNA): TGTGCCAGCAGAGCGAGCGGGAGCAAGACAGATACGCAGTATTTT.

This clonotype has only a few counts. The gene calls are TRBV7-2 and TRBJ1-1; D unresolved. There are 14 residues in the CDR3. CDR1 is SGHTA and CDR2 is FQGNSA in the germline V gene. Trimming removed 4 bases from V and 6 bases from J, with 15 bases in between. The CDR3 loop reads CASSSPPPRSEAFF. The DNA of the CDR3 is TGTGCCAGCAGCTCACCCCCTCCGAGGTCTGAAGCTTTCTTT. The complete variable domain, with remaining parts taken from reference TRBV7-2 and TRBJ1-1, reads GAGVSQSPSNKVTEKGKDVELRCDPISGHTALYWYRQSLGQGLEFLIYFQGNSAPDKSGLPSDRFSAERTGGSVSTLTIQRTQQEDSAVYLCASSSPPPRSEAFFGQGTRLTVV.